The clone carrying this T cell receptor beta chain was seen a handful of times. It was with 60 Vbeta and 13 Jbeta primers that the PCR ran. Produced via immunoSEQ multiplex PCR; TCRdb's table is partial and in-frame only. The table records over 150,000 clones, about three quarters of them present only once. The CDR3 has 17 amino acids. Losses at the gene ends were 4 bases for V and 3 bases for J; bases not matched to a gene: 5. Germline V gene lookup returns CDR1 SGHTS and CDR2 YDEGEE. This record comes from a study of cytomegalovirus exposure and HLA in healthy donors. The sequenced sample consisted of PBMCs. The rearrangement links TRBV5-8 to TRBJ2-3, with TRBD2 identical over 16 bases. The sequence derives from a woman aged 40 to 50 in good health and CMV-seropositive. CDR3 sequence: CASSQGTSGRATDTQYF. Written as DNA, the CDR3 is TGTGCCAGCAGCCAAGGGACTAGCGGGAGGGCAACAGATACGCAGTATTTT.